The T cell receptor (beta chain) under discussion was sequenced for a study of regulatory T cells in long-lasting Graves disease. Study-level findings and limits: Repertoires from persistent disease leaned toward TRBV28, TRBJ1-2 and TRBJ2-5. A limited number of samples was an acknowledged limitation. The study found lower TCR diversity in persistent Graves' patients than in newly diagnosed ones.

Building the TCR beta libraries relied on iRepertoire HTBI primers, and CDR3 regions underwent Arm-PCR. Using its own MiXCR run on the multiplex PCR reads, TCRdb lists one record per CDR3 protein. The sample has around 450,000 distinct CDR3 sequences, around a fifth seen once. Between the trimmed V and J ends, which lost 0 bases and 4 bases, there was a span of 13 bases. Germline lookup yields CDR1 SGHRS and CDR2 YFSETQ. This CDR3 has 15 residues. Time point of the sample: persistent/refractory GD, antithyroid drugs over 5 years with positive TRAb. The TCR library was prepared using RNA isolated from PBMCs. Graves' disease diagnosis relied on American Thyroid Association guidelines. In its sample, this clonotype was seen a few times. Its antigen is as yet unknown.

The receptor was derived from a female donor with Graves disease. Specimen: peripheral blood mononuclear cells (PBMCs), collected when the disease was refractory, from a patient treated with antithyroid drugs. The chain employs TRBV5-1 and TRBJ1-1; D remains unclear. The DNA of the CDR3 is TGCGCCAGCAGCTTGGACAGCGGTTTCGGCACTGAAGCTTTCTTT. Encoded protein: CASSLDSGFGTEAFF.